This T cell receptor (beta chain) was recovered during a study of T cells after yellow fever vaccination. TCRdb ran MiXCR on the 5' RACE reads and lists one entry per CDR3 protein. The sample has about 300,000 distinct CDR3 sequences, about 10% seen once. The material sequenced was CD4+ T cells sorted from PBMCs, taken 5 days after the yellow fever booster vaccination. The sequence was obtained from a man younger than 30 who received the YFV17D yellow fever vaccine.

The CDR3 loop reads CATSRLNSGGYNEQFF. The CDR3 DNA reads as TGTGCCACCAGCAGATTAAACTCGGGAGGCTACAATGAGCAGTTCTTC. This chain connects TRBV15 to TRBJ2-1; 7 bases map to TRBD2. The CDR3 covers 16 residues. V lost 2 bases to trimming and J lost 3 bases; unmatched junction nucleotides: 7. Germline V CDR1 and CDR2: LNHNV, YYDKDF (reference sequence).